This entry describes one T cell receptor (beta chain). Patients all relapsed after autologous stem cell transplantation, and there was variation in brentuximab vedotin exposure. The CDR3 runs 14 residues. Germline V gene data show CDR1 as ENHRY and CDR2 as SYGVKD. With 6 bases removed from V and 6 bases from J, the gap between germline ends came to 18 bases. The sample is drawn from a study of PD-1 blockade in classical Hodgkin lymphoma. The method was immunoSEQ multiplex PCR; TCRdb's version includes in-frame clones alone and lacks a portion of them. The data contain about 97,000 clones, over 80% of them seen just once; the ten biggest clones take up about 12%.

The rearrangement joins TRBV10-3 to TRBJ2-7; D might be TRBD1 (5 bases). The source material was peripheral blood mononuclear cells (PBMCs), sampled at baseline. The origin of this receptor is a human donor with classical Hodgkin lymphoma. Here the CDR3 reads CAISALQDSLEQYF. CDR3 bases: TGTGCCATCAGCGCCTTACAAGACAGCCTCGAGCAGTACTTC.